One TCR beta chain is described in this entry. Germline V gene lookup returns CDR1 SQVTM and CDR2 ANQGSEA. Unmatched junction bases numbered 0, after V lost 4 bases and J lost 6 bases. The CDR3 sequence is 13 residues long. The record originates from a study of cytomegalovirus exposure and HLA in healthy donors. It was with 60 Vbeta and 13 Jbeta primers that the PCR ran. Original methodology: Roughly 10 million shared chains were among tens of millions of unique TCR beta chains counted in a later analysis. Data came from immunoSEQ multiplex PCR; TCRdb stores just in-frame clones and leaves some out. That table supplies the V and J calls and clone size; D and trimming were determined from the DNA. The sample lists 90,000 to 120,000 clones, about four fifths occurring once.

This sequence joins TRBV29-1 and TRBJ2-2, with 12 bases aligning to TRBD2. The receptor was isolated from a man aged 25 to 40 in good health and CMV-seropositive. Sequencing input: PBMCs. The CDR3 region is CSVGLAGAGELFF. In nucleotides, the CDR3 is TGCAGCGTTGGACTAGCGGGAGCCGGGGAGCTGTTTTTT.